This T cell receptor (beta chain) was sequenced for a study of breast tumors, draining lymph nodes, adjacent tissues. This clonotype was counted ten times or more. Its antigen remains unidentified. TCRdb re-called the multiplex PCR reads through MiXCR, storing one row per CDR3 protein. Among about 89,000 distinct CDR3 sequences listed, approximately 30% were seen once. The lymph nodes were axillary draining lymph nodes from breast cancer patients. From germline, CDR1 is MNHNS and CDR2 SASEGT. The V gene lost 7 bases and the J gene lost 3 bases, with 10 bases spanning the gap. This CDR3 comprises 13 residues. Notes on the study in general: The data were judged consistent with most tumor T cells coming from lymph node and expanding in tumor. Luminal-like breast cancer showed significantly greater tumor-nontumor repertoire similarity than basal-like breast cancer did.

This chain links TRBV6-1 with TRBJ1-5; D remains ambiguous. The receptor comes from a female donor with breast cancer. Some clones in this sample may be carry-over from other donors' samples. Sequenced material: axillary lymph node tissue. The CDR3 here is CASTMENNQPQHF. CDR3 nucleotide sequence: TGTGCCAGCACAATGGAGAACAATCAGCCCCAGCATTTT.